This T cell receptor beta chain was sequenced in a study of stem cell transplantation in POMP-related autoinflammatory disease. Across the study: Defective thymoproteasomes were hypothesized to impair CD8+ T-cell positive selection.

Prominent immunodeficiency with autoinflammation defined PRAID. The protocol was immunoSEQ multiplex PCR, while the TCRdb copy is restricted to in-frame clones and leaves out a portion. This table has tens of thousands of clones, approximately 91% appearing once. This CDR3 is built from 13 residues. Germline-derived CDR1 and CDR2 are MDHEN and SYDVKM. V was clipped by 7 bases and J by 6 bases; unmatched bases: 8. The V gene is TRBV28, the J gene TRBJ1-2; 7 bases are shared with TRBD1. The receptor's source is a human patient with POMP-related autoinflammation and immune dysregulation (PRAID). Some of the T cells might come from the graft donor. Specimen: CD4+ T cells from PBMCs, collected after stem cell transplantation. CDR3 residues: CASTRAGGDGYTF. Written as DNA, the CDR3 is TGTGCCAGCACCCGTGCAGGGGGTGATGGCTACACCTTC.